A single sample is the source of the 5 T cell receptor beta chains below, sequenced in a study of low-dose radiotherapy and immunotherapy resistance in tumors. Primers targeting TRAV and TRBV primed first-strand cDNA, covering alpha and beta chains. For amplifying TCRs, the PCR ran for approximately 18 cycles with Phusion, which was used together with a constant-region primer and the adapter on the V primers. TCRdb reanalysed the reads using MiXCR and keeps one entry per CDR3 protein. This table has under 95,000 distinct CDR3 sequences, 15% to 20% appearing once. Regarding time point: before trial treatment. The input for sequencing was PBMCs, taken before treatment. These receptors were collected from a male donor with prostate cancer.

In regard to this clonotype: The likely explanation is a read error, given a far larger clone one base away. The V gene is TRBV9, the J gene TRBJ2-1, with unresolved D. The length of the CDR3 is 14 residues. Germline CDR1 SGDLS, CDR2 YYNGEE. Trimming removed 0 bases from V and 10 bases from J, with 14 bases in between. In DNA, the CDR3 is TGTGCCAGCAGCGTAGAGGCCAGCTCTTACGAGCAGTTCTTC. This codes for CASSVEASSYEQFF.

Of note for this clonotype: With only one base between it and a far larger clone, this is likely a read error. The CDR3: CASSARAGEQYF. DNA of the CDR3: TGTGCCAGCAGTGCGCGGGCCGGGGAGCAGTACTTC. The J gene is TRBJ2-5, the V gene TRBV2; the D gene is possibly TRBD2 (5 bases). Trimming cost V 4 bases and J 11 bases, with 14 bases left between them. This CDR3 contains 12 residues. Germline loops: CDR1 SNHLY, CDR2 FYNNEI.

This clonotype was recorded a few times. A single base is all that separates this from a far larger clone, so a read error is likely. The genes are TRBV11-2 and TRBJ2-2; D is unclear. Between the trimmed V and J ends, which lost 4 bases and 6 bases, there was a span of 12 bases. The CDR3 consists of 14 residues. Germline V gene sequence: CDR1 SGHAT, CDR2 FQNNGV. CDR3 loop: CASSSLRRAGELFF. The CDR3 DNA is TGTGCCAGCAGCTCCCTCCGGCGTGCCGGGGAGCTGTTTTTT.

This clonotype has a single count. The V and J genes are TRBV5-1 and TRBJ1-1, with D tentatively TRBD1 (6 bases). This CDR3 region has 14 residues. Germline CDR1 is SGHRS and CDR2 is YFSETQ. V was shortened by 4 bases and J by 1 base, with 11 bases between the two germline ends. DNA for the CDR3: TGCGCCAGCAGCAATTCGGGGGCGAACACTGAAGCTTTCTTT. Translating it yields CASSNSGANTEAFF.

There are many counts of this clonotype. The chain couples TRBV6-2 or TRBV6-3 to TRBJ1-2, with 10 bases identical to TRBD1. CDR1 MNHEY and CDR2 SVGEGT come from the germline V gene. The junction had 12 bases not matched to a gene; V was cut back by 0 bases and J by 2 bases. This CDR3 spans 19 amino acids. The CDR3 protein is CASSYSNPGTGAGNYGYTF. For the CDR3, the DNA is TGTGCCAGCAGTTACTCGAACCCTGGGACAGGGGCAGGGAACTATGGCTACACCTTC.